This T cell receptor beta chain is from a study of blood T cell repertoires in COVID-19. On the study more broadly: COVID-19 samples from acute and convalescent phases originated in the United States, Italy and Spain. T cells, B-cell-depleted T cells, or PBMCs provided the cDNA or gDNA that served as material.

Authors' methods: Estimation of nucleated cell counts was performed using reference gene primer amplification. Data came from immunoSEQ multiplex PCR; TCRdb stores just in-frame clones and leaves some out. The V and J calls and clone size come from that table; D and trimming were worked out from the DNA. The sample has approximately 200,000 clones; about 88% are singletons. The germline V gene has CDR1 SGHKS and CDR2 YYEKEE (reference sequence). This CDR3 comprises 19 residues. The V gene end was trimmed by 3 bases and the J gene end by 0 bases; junction bases not matched to a gene: 10. Sequencing used peripheral blood. The chain carries TRBV5-5 and TRBJ2-1, with TRBD2 matching over 12 bases. This clonotype was sampled from a man aged 50 to 59 who had recovered from COVID-19. CDR3 DNA sequence: TGTGCCAGCAGCTCCAAGACTAGCGGGAGCCCCAGCTCCTACAATGAGCAGTTCTTC. The encoded protein is CASSSKTSGSPSSYNEQFF.